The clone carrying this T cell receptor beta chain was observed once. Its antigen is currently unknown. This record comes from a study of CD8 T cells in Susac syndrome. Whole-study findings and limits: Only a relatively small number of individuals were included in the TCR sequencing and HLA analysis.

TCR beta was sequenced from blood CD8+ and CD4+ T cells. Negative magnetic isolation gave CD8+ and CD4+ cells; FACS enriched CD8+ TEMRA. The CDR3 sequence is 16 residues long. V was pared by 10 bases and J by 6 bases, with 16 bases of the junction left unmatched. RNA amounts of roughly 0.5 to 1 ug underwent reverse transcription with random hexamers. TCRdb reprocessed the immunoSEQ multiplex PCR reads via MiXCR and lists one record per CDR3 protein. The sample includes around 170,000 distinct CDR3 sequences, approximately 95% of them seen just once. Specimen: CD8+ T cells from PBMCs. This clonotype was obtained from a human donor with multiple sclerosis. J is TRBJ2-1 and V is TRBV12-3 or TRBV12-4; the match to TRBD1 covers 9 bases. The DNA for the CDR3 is TGTGCCACGACCAGCCAGGACAGGGGCTATGGCAATGAGCAGTTCTTC. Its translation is CATTSQDRGYGNEQFF.